This TCR beta chain was captured in a study of cytomegalovirus exposure and HLA in healthy donors (dated by TCRdb to between 2016 and 2019). Concerning the study at large: According to an earlier analysis of a few hundred of the donors, about 179 million T cells yielded 90 million to 140 million unique TCR beta sequences and roughly 280 Gb of sequence data. Approximately 300 gigabases of sequencing data and around 88 million unique TCR sequences made up an early release that covered some 640 HLA-typed donors. Of the approximately 400 genotyped donors, approximately 80% fell in the genetic ancestry cluster associated with self-reported Caucasian donors. The study was designed to test whether signatures of past pathogen exposure could be identified by cataloging public T cell receptors. The T cell repertoires of 666 subjects were profiled by immunosequencing and related to cytomegalovirus serostatus. Besides the first cohort of approximately 670 subjects, a separate validation cohort made up of some 110 different subjects was used. To predict cytomegalovirus infection status, the study brought together high-throughput TCR immunosequencing, statistical association of individual TCRs with disease status, and machine learning. In a later analysis, previously published TCR beta repertoires from 550 to 750 donors were re-analyzed and high-resolution HLA genotyping was added so that TCR occurrence patterns could be studied. Rather than drawing on any new phenotypic data, the later analysis identified candidate immune exposures from TCR beta sequences and the way those sequences occurred across donors. An earlier analysis of fewer than 700 of the donors applied high-throughput TCR beta sequencing to assess whether each TCR beta V gene segment acted as functional or pseudogenic. Donor age, sex, ethnicity and CMV serostatus were compiled alongside the repertoire data. In a later genetic analysis, genome-wide SNP genotypes for about three fifths of the roughly 670 donors were used, and that subset was treated as a discovery cohort. All discovery cohort repertoires had been generated using a single sequencing platform. HLA typing included class I and class II loci at four-digit resolution. The number of donors typed differed by locus, with roughly 629-640 for A, B, C, DRB1 and DQB1, roughly 520 for DQA1, under 610 for DPA1, and over 400 for DPB1. A few DR-DQ haplotypes were treated as single units for association and clustering because of strong linkage in the cohort. Among some 400 genotyped donors of the cohort, an average of approximately 240,000 unique TCR beta nucleotide sequences were sequenced per donor, roughly 18% of them non-productive. Here is what the overall study found, with its caveats: Most TCR sequences were observed very rarely across donors, whereas some public TCRs were present in many individuals. According to the authors, the approach could potentially be generalized to other disease states and immunological phenotypes. Cytomegalovirus status was reported to be diagnosed by the classifier with high specificity and sensitivity in both the original and validation cohorts. In vitro tests confirmed that three of the cytomegalovirus-associated TCR beta chains recognize cytomegalovirus antigens. Immune exposure information for the cohort was limited to CMV serostatus. Presence/absence analyses assumed roughly uniform sequencing depth across donors, an assumption that may not hold. Because HLA typing was unavailable for some donors at each locus, only the typed subset was used in association tests. A cluster of highly shared sequence variants was judged likely to be a technical artifact of the sequencing pipeline. The earlier analysis of fewer than 750 of the donors excluded roughly 16 rarely observed V segments, including chromosome 9 orphons, because counts were too low. In a later analysis, HLA-associated TCR beta chains were found to be more clonally expanded and to have lower generation probabilities than equally common non-associated chains. Compared with the roughly 600-donor mean, donors in an Asian-associated ancestry cluster had fewer N-insertions in productive TCRs, according to a later genetic analysis. According to a later analysis, TCR association rates differed among HLA loci, with DRB1 alleles showing the most associated TCRs and HLA-C alleles showing the fewest. At a false discovery rate of 0.05, a later analysis linked 15,000 to 20,000 TCR beta sequences to specific HLA alleles. A later analysis reported that several top co-occurrence clusters appeared linked to parvovirus B19, influenza, CMV and Epstein-Barr virus. A later analysis found that most CMV-associated TCR beta chains appeared HLA-restricted, with HLA associations seemingly driven largely by CMV exposure. Only TCR beta chains were sequenced in this cohort, and the absence of alpha or paired-chain data limited detectable features. Assigning TCR associations to individual alleles was difficult when HLA alleles, especially DR and DQ, strongly co-occurred. A further reported finding was that TCR beta sequences accurately predicted the HLA-A and HLA-B alleles for most subjects in the first cohort. Linkage disequilibrium might explain the correlated functional status among segregating V segments, but an unknown experimental factor could not be ruled out. The study listed 150 to 200 TCR beta chains as associated with cytomegalovirus. V-gene and J-gene trimming of TCR beta chains was associated with a missense DCLRE1C variant in a later genetic analysis, and the association was replicated in an independent cohort. Some IMGT-functional V segments, including TRBV6-2 and TRBV6-3, could not be distinguished by the 87-base-pair reads and were therefore excluded. In an earlier analysis of more than 500 of the donors, most TCR beta V segments appeared in productive rearrangements about 90% or about 30% of the time, broadly matching IMGT annotations.

The CDR3, cysteine through phenylalanine, is 15 amino acids long. Only CDR3 DNA remains: 45 bases, in frame from the first base. V was cut back by 0 bases and J by 3 bases, leaving a gap of 9 bases between them. CDR1 and CDR2, per the germline V gene (reference sequence), are SGHNT and YYREEE. Receptors were amplified or captured by the immunoSEQ multiplex PCR assay. For the multiplex PCR, a mixture combining 60 forward primers for TCR Vbeta segments and 13 reverse primers for TCR Jbeta segments was used. The CDR3 region of rearranged TCR beta genes was amplified from genomic DNA by a multiplex PCR assay. The Illumina HiSeq System was used to sequence the amplified TCR beta libraries as 87-base-pair reads. The study's own analysis went as follows. A later analysis tallied roughly 78 million unique TCR beta chains across the 666 repertoires, and approximately 12 million of those chains were shared by two or more donors. Raw reads were error-corrected and collapsed into unique sequences by a nearest-neighbor algorithm in which closely related sequences were merged to remove PCR and sequencing errors. V, D and J gene segments were assigned by aligning CDR3 sequences to IMGT reference sequences. For a sequence to be retained, a match of at least six nucleotides was required to both a V gene segment and a J gene segment. Rearrangements were called productive when the CDR3 lacked stop codons and stayed in frame with V and J; all others were non-productive. Following IMGT convention, CDR3 was defined as the stretch from the second conserved V-encoded cysteine up to the conserved J-encoded phenylalanine. Sequences without an unambiguous match to a single V gene segment were excluded from the earlier analysis of a few hundred of the donors. In an earlier analysis of around 590 of the donors, a V segment was called functional when productive rearrangements were above 56.7%, and segregating when the standard deviation between donors exceeded 5%. A statistical classification framework was built for diagnosing cytomegalovirus status from the catalog of TCR beta chain sequences. V and J gene assignment, in a later analysis, came from comparing TCR nucleotide sequences with IMGT/GENE-DB human TR gene sequences. Using the TCRdist pipeline, a later analysis assigned CDR3 sequences along with most-parsimonious VDJ recombination scenarios. In a later analysis, every TCR beta chain was defined by the combination of its CDR3 amino acid sequence and its V-gene family, and reads without a unique V-gene family were dropped. In a later analysis, around 650 highly shared, low-generation-probability nucleotide sequences were removed to address suspected cross-contamination and a sequencing artifact. In a later analysis, a clonal expansion index for each public chain was calculated from normalized within-repertoire ranks of inferred template counts. In a later analysis, generation probabilities were computed with a VDJ recombination model fitted to out-of-frame rearrangements, and the resulting probabilities were checked against IGoR. In a later analysis, TCR-TCR, TCR-HLA and TCR-CMV co-occurrence was scored with hypergeometric tests, and a repertoire-size bias correction was applied to TCR pairs. A later analysis estimated false discovery rates by permuting HLA or CMV assignments 20 times. In a later analysis, co-occurring TCRs were grouped using DBSCAN, with TCRdist sequence similarity added in when clustering inside HLA-allele-positive subsets. Repertoires with fewer than 30,000 or more than 120,000 public chains, plus five repertoires with anomalous nucleotide sharing, were excluded from co-occurrence clustering. TCRdb took this table from immuneACCESS and kept in-frame rearrangements with V and J called. Such tables lack part of the clones; where checked against another copy, unresolved V genes explain under half of the gap, and the rest is unexplained. The DNA gave D and trimming, while V, J and clone size come from that table. The sample has about 200,000 clones on record, 82% of them singletons. The ten most abundant clones make up 6.5% of the sample.

Comment on this clone: No cognate antigen has been identified for it. Per-base quality was not reported, and no clone a single base away is much larger than it.

The cohort comprised hundreds of healthy bone marrow donors. At the time of sampling, all cohort members were nominally healthy, though unrecorded immune exposures were likely present. The donor tested CMV seropositive, placing the donor among the 310 or so seropositive members of the cohort. Every donor gave a peripheral blood sample, and the peripheral blood mononuclear cells from that sample were used for TCR beta sequencing. Genomic DNA extraction from the blood cell samples was performed with the Qiagen DNeasy Blood Extraction Kit. The chain is made from TRBV5-4 and TRBJ2-2; the D region possibly corresponds to TRBD1 (6 bases align). The TCR was taken from a woman between 45 and 65 years old in good health and CMV-seropositive. The sequenced material came from PBMCs. The CDR3 loop reads CASSLGAGDTGELFF. The DNA reads TGTGCCAGCAGCTTGGGGGCAGGGGACACCGGGGAGCTGTTTTTT.